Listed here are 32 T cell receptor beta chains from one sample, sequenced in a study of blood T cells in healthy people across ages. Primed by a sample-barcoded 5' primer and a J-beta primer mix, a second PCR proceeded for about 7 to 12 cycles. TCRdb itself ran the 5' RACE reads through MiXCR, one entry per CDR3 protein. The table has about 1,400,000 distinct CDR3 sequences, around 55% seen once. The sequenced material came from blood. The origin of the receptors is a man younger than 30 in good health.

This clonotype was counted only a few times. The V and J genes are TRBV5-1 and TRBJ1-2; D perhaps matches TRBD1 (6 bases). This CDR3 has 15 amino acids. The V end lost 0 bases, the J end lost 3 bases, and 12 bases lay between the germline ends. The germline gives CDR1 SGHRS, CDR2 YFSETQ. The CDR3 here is CASSLETDSYYGYTF. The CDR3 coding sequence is TGCGCCAGCAGCTTGGAAACGGACAGCTACTATGGCTACACCTTC.

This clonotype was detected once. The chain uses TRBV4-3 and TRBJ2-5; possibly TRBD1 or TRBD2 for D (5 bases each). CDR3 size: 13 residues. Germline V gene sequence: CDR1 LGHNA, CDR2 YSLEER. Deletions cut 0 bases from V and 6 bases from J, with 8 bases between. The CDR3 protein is CASSQEWGKTQYF. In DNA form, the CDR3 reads TGCGCCAGCAGCCAAGAATGGGGGAAGACCCAGTACTTC.

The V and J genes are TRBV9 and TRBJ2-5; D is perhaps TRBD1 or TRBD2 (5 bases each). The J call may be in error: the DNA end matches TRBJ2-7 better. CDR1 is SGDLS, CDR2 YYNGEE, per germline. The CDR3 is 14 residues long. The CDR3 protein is CASSVGGVPYEQYF. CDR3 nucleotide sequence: TGTGCCAGCAGCGTAGGAGGGGTCCCCTACGAGCAGTACTTC.

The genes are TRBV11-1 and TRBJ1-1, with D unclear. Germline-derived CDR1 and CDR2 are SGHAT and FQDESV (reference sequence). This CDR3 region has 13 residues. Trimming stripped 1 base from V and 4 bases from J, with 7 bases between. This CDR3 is CASSLVPFTEAFF. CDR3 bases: TGTGCCAGCAGCTTAGTCCCGTTCACTGAAGCTTTCTTT.

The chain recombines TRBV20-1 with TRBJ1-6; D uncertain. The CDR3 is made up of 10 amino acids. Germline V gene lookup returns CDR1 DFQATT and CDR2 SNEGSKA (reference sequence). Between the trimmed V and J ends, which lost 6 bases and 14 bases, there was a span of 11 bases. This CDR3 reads CSAGPLALHF. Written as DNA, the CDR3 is TGCAGTGCAGGACCGCTAGCCCTCCACTTT.

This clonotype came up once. Here the CDR3 reads CASRKTANYGYTF. The CDR3 nucleotides are TGTGCCAGCAGAAAGACAGCAAACTATGGCTACACCTTC. This rearrangement joins TRBV27 to TRBJ1-2, with D perhaps matching TRBD1 (5 bases). The CDR3 runs to 13 residues. The germline V and J ends were trimmed by 6 bases and 2 bases, with 10 bases remaining between them. Per germline, CDR1 MNHEY and CDR2 SMNVEV (reference sequence).

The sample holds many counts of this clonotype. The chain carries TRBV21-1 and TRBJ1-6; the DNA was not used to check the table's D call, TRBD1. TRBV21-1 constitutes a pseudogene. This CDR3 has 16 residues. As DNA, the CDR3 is TGTGCCAGCAGCCTCATGGGCCGCCACAGGTCTACACCCCTCCACTTT. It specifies CASSLMGRHRSTPLHF.

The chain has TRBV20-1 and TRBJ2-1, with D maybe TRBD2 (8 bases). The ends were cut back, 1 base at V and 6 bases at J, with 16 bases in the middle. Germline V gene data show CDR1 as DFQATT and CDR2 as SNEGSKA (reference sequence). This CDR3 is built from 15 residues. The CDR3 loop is CSARVAGQLANEQFF. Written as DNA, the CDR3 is TGCAGTGCTAGAGTAGCGGGACAGCTTGCCAATGAGCAGTTCTTC.

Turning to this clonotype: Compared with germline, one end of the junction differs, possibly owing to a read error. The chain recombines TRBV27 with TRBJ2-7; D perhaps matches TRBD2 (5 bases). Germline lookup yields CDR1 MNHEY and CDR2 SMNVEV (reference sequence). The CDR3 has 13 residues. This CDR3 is CAGSFTGSYEQYF. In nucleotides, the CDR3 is TGTGCCGGCAGTTTCACGGGGTCCTACGAGCAGTACTTC.

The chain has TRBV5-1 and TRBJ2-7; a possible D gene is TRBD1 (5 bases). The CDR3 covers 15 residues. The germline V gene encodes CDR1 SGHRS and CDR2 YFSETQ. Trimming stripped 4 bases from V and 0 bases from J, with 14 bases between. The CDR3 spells CASSITPTDSYEQYF. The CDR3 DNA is TGCGCCAGCAGCATTACACCGACAGACTCCTACGAGCAGTACTTC.

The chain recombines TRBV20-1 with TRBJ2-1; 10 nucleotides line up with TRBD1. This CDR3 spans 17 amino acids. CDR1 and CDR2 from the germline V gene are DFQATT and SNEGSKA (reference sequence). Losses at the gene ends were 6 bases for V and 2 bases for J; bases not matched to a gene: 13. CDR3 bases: TGCAGTGCAACCGGGACAGGGGATGATCTCCCCTACAATGAGCAGTTCTTC. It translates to CSATGTGDDLPYNEQFF.

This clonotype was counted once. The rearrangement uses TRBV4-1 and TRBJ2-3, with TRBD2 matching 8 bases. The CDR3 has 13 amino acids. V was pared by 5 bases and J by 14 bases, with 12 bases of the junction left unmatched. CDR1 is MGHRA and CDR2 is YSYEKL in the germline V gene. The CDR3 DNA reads TGCGCCAGCAGCATTAGCCTTAGCGGGAACCCGTATTTT. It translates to CASSISLSGNPYF.

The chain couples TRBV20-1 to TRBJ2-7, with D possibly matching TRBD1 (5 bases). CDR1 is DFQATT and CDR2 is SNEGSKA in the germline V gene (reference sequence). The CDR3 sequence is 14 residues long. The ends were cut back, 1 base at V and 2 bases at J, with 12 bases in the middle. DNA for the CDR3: TGCAGTGCTAGAGTTAGGACACGAACCTACGAGCAGTACTTC. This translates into CSARVRTRTYEQYF.

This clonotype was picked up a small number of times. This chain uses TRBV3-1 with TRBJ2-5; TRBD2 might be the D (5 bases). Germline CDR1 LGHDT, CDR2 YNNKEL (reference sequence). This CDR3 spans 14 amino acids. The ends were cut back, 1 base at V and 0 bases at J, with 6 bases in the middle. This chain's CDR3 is CASSQADYQETQYF. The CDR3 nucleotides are TGTGCCAGCAGCCAAGCGGACTACCAAGAGACCCAGTACTTC.

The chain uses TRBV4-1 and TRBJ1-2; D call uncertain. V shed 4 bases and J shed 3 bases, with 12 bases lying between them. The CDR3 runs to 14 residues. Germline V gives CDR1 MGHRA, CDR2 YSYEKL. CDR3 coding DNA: TGCGCCAGCAGCCCCTCCCCAGCTCACTATGGCTACACCTTC. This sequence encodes CASSPSPAHYGYTF.

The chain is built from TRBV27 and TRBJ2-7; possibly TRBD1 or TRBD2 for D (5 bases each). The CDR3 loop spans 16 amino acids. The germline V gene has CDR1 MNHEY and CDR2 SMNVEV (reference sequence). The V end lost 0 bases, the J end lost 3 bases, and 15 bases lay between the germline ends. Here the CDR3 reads CASSLSVALGGYEQYF. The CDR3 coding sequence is TGTGCCAGCAGTTTATCCGTGGCCCTTGGGGGCTACGAGCAGTACTTC.

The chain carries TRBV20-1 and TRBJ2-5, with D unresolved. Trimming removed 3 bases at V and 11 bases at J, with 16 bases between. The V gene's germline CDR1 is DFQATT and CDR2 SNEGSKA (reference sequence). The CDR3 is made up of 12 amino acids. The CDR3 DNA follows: TGCAGTGCTAGGGGTCCCGGTCGGCAGCAGTACTTC. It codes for CSARGPGRQQYF.

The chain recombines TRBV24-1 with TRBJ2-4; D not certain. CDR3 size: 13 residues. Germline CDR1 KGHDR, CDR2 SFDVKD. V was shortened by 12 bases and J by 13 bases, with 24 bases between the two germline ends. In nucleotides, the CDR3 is TGTGCCTCGAGGTCGAGGAGTAGCAATGAGCAGTACTTC. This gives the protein CASRSRSSNEQYF.

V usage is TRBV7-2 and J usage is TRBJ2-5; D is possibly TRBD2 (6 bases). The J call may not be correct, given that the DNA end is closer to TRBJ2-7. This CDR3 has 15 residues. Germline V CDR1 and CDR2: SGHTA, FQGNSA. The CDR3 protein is CASSPIGGSLYEQYF. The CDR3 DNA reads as TGTGCCAGCAGCCCTATTGGAGGGTCCCTCTACGAGCAGTACTTC.

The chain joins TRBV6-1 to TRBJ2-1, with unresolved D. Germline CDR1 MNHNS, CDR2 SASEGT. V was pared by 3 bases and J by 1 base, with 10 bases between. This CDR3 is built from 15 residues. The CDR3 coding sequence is TGTGCCAGCAGTGAGCTGGACGGGTCCTACAATGAGCAGTTCTTC. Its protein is CASSELDGSYNEQFF.

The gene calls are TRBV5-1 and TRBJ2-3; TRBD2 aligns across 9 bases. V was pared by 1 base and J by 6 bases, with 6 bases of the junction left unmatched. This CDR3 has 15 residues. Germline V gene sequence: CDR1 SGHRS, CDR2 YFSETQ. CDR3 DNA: TGCGCCAGCAGCTTGCTAGCGGGACCCCAGGATACGCAGTATTTT. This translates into CASSLLAGPQDTQYF.

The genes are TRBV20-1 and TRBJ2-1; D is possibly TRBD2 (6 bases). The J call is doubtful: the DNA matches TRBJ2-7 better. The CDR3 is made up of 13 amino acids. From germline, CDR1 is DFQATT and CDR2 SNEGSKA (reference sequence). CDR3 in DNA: TGCAGTGCCGGGGACTCTCCCTACAATGAGCAGTACTTC. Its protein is CSAGDSPYNEQYF.

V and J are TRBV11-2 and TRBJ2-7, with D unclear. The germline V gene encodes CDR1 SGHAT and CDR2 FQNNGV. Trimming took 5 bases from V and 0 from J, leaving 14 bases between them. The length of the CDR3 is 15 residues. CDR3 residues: CASSPEDSSSYEQYF. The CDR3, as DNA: TGTGCCAGCAGCCCCGAAGACTCTAGCTCCTACGAGCAGTACTTC.

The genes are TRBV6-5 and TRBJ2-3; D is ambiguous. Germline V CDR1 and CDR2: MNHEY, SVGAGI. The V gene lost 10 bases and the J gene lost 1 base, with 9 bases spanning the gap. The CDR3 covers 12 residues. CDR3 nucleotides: TGTGCCACCCTAGGAGGCACAGATACGCAGTATTTT. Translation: CATLGGTDTQYF.

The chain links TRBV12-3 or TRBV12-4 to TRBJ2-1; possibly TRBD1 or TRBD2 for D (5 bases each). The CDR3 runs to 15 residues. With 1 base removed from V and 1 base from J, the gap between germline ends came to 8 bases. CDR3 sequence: CASSLVWGSYNEQFF. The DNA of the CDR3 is TGTGCCAGCAGTTTAGTTTGGGGGTCCTACAATGAGCAGTTCTTC.

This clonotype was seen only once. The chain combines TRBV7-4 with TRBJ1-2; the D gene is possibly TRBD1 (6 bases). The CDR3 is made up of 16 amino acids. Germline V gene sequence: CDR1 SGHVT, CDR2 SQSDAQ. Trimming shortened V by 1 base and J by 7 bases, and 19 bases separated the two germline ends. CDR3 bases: TGTGCCAGCAGCTTAGAAACCCGTCTGGGGGCGGGTGGCTACACCTTC. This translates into CASSLETRLGAGGYTF.

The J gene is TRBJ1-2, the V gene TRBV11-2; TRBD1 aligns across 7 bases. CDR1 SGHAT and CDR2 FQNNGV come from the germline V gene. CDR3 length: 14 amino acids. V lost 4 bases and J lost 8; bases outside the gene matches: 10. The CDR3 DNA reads TGTGCCAGCAGCTCCCTGGGACAGACCCTCGGCTACACCTTC. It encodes CASSSLGQTLGYTF.

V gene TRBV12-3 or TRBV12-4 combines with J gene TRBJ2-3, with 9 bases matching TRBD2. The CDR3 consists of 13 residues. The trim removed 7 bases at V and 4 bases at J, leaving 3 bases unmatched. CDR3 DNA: TGTGCCAGCAACCAGCGGGGGGCAGATACGCAGTATTTT. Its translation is CASNQRGADTQYF.

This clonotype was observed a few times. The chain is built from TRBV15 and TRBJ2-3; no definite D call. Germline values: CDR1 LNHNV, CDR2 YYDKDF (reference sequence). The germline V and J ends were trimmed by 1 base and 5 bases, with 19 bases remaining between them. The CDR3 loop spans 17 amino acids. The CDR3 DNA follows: TGTGCCACCAGCAGAGTCTTTCCGCGTGATGCCGTAGATACGCAGTATTTT. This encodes CATSRVFPRDAVDTQYF.

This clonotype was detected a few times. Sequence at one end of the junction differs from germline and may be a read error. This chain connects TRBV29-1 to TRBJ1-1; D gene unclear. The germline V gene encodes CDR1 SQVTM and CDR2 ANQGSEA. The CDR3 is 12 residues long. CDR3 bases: TGCAGCGCCTGCGGCGGGAACGCTGAAGCTTTCTTT. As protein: CSACGGNAEAFF.

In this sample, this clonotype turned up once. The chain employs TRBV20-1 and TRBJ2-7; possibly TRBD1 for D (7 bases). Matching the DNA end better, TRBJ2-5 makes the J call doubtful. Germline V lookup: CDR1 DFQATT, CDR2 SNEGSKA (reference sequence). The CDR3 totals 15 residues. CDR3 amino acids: CSATGGRGSGETQYF. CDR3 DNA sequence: TGCAGTGCTACAGGGGGGAGAGGGTCCGGAGAGACCCAGTACTTC.

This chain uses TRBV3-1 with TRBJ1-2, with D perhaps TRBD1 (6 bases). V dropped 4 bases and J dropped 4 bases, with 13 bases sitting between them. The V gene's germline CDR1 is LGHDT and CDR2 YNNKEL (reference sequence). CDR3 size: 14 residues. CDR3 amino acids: CASSRQARGYGYTF. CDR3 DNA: TGTGCCAGCAGCCGACAGGCTCGGGGCTATGGCTACACCTTC.